A single TCR beta chain is shown here with its context. Its antigen remains unidentified. No fewer than two post-ART and no fewer than one pre-ART PBMC samples existed for each donor. This record comes from a study of long-term antiretroviral therapy in people with HIV. Survey-level resolution applied to immunoSEQ assay v3.0. Using immunoSEQ multiplex PCR, the repertoire was profiled, and TCRdb retains in-frame clones only, with some absent. The sample comprises tens of thousands of clones, over 75% of which are singletons, and 4% to 5.5% rests with the top ten. Study outcomes and limitations: Collection of the blood took place between the mid-2000s and the late 2010s. The ART regimens in use then may have been less effective than current ones.

The germline gives CDR1 SGHDN, CDR2 FVKESK. The CDR3 has 18 amino acids. V lost 4 bases to trimming and J lost 2 bases, with 22 bases between them. The rearrangement joins TRBV14 to TRBJ2-3; D gene ambiguous. This material consisted of unsorted PBMCs, taken just over 5 years after starting antiretroviral therapy. The clonotype originates from a woman aged 40 to 50 with HIV. The CDR3 protein is CASSLHFRPTYSTDTQYF. The CDR3 nucleotides read TGTGCCAGCAGCCTTCATTTTAGGCCTACCTACTCCACAGATACGCAGTATTTT. Full variable domain (rest looked up from reference TRBV14 and TRBJ2-3): EAGVTQFPSHSVIEKGQTVTLRCDPISGHDNLYWYRRVMGKEIKFLLHFVKESKQDESGMPNNRFLAERTGGTYSTLKVQPAELEDSGVYFCASSLHFRPTYSTDTQYFGPGTRLTVL.